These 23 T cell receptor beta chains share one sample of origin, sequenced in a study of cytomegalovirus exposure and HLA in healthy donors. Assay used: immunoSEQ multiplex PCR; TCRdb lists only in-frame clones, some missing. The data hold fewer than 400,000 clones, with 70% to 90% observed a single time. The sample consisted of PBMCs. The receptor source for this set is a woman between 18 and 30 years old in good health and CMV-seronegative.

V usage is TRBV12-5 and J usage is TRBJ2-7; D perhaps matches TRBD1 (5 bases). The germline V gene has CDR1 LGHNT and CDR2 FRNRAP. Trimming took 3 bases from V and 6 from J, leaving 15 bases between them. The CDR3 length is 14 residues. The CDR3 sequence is CASGFSPQALEQYF. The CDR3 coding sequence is TGTGCTAGTGGTTTTTCCCCACAGGCACTCGAGCAGTACTTC. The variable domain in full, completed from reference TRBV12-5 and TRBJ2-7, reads DARVTQTPRHKVTEMGQEVTMRCQPILGHNTVFWYRQTMMQGLELLAYFRNRAPLDDSGMPKDRFSAEMPDATLATLKIQPSEPRDSAVYFCASGFSPQALEQYFGPGTRLTVT.

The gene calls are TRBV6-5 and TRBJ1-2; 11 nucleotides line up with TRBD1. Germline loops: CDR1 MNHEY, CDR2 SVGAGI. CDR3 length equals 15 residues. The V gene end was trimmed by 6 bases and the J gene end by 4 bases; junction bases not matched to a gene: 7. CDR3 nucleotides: TGTGCCAGCAGGCCTTCCGGGACAGGGGGCTATGGCTACACCTTC. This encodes CASRPSGTGGYGYTF.

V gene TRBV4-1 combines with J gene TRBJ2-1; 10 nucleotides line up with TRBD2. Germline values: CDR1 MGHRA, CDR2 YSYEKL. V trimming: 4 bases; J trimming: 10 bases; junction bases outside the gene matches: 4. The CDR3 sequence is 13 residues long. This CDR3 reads CASSPLSGREQFF. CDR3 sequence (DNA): TGCGCCAGCAGCCCCCTTAGCGGGAGGGAGCAGTTCTTC.

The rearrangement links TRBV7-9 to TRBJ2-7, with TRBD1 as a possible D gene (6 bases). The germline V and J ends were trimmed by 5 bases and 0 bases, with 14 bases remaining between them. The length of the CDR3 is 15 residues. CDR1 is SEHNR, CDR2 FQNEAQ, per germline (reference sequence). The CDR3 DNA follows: TGTGCCAGCAGCCGCTCACAGGGAAGCTCCTACGAGCAGTACTTC. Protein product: CASSRSQGSSYEQYF.

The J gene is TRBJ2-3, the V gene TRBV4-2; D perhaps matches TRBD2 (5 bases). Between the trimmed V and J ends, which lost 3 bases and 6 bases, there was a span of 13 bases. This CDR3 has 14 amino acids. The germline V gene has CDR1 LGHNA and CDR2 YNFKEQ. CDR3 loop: CASSHPTRGDTQYF. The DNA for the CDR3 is TGTGCCAGCAGCCACCCAACTCGAGGGGATACGCAGTATTTT.

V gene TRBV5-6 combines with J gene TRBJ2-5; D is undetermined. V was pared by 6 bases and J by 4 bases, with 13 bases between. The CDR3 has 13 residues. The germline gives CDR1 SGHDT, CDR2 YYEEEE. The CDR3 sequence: CASTPRAGETQYF. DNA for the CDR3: TGTGCCAGCACCCCGAGAGCTGGAGAGACCCAGTACTTC.

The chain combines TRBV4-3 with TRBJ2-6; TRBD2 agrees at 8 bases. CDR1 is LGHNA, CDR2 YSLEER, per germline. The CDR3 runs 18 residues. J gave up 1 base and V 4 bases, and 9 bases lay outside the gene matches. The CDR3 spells CASSPDSGMGSGANVLTF. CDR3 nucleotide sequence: TGCGCCAGCAGCCCCGATAGCGGGATGGGTTCTGGGGCCAACGTCCTGACTTTC.

Here the CDR3 DNA reads TGTGCCAGCAGCCCAGAGGTTGGCTACACCTTC. As protein: CASSPEVGYTF. The gene calls are TRBV7-9 and TRBJ1-2, with D hard to call. Germline V gives CDR1 SEHNR, CDR2 FQNEAQ (reference sequence). V lost 5 bases to trimming and J lost 7 bases, with 8 bases between them. CDR3 size: 11 residues.

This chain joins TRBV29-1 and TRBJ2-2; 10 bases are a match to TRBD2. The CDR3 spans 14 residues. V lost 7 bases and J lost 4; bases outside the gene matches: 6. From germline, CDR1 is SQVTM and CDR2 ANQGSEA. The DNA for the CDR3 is TGCAGCGGCAAGCGGGAGGGCCTCACCGGGGAGCTGTTTTTT. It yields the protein CSGKREGLTGELFF.

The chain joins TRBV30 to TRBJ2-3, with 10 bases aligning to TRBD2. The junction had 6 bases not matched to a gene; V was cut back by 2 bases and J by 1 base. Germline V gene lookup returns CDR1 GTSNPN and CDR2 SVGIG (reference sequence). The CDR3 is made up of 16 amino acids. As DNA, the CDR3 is TGTGCCTGGAGTTCCTCCGGGACTAGCGGCACAGATACGCAGTATTTT. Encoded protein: CAWSSSGTSGTDTQYF.

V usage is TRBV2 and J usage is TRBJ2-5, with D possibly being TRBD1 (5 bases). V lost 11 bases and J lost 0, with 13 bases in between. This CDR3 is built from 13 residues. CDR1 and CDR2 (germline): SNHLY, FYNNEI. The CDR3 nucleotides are TGTGCCGGGGCCCTTTTTGACCAAGAGACCCAGTACTTC. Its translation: CAGALFDQETQYF.

The DNA for the CDR3 is TGTGCCAGCAGCTTCTGGGGCGAGGAGACCCAGTACTTC. Residues: CASSFWGEETQYF. V gene TRBV11-2 combines with J gene TRBJ2-5, with D tentatively TRBD1 (5 bases). With 3 bases removed from V and 5 bases from J, the gap between germline ends came to 10 bases. The CDR3 runs to 13 residues. Germline-derived CDR1 and CDR2 are SGHAT and FQNNGV.

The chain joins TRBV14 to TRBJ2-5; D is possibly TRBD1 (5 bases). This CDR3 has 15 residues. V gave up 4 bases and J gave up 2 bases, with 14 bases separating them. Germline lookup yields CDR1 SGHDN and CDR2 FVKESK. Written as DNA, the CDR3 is TGTGCCAGCAGCCCCCGGGTGGGGCCTCAAGAGACCCAGTACTTC. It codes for CASSPRVGPQETQYF.

This CDR3 reads CASSDRYYEQYF. The CDR3 nucleotides are TGTGCCAGCAGTGACAGGTACTACGAGCAGTACTTC. The rearrangement links TRBV27 to TRBJ2-7; a possible D gene is TRBD1 (6 bases). Germline values: CDR1 MNHEY, CDR2 SMNVEV (reference sequence). The CDR3 has 12 amino acids. Trimming removed 5 bases at V and 3 bases at J, with 8 bases between.

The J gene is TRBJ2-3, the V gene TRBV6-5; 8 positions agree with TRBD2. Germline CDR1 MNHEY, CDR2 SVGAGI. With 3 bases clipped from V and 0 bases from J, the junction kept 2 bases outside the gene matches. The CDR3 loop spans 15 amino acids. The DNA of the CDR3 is TGTGCCAGCAGTTATAGCGGGGCTAGCACAGATACGCAGTATTTT. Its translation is CASSYSGASTDTQYF.

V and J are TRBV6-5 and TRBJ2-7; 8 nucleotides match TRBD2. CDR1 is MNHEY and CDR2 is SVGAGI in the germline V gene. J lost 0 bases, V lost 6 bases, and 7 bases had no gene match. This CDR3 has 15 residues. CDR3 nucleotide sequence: TGTGCCAGCAGCCCACGGGGGGGACTCTCCTACGAGCAGTACTTC. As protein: CASSPRGGLSYEQYF.

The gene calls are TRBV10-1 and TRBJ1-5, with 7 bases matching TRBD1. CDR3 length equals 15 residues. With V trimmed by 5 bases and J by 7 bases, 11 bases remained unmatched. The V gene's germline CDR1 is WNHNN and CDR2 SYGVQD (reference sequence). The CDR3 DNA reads TGCGCCAGCAGTTCTCCTACAGGGGTTGGGCAGCCCCAGCATTTT. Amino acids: CASSSPTGVGQPQHF.

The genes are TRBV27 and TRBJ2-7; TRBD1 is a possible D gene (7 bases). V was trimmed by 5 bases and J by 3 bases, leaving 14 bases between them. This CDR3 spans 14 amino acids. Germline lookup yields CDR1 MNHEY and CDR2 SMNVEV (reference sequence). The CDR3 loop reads CASSPRQGGYEQYF. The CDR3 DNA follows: TGTGCCAGCAGTCCCAGACAGGGAGGCTACGAGCAGTACTTC.

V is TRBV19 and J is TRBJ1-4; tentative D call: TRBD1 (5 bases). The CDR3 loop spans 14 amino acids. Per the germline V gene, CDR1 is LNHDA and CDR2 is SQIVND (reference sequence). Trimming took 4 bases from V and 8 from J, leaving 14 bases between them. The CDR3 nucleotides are TGTGCCAGTAGTAATCAGGGAGCGGGAGAAAAACTGTTTTTT. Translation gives CASSNQGAGEKLFF.

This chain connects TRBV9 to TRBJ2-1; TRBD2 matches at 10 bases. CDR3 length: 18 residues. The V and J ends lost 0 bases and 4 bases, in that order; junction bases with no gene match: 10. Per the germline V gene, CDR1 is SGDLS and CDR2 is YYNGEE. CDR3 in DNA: TGTGCCAGCAGCGTAGATCCTAGCGGGGGTTCCTTTTACAATGAGCAGTTCTTC. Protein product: CASSVDPSGGSFYNEQFF.

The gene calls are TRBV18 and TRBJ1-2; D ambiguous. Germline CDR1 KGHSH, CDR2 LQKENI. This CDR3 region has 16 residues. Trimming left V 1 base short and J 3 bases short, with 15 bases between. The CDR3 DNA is TGTGCCAGCTCACCACGTGTAGGCGCGAGGGACTATGGCTACACCTTC. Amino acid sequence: CASSPRVGARDYGYTF.

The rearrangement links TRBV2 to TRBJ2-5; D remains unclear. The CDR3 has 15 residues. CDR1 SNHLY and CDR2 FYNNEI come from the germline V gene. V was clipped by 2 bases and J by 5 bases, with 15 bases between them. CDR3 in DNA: TGTGCCAGCAGTGAATTCGTCTCTAGTCCTGAGACCCAGTACTTC. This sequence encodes CASSEFVSSPETQYF.

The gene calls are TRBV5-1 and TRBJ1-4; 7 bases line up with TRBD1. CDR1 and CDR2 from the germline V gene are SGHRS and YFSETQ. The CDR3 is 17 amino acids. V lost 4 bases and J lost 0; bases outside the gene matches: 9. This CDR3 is CASSPTTGSTTNEKLFF. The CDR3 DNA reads TGCGCCAGCAGCCCGACGACAGGGTCTACAACTAATGAAAAACTGTTTTTT.